Here is one TCR beta chain with its context. It has no known antigen specificity. Per-base qualities were not stored, and no clone one base away is much larger. Collaborating institutions collected whole blood in K2EDTA tubes following their own protocols. Collaborator samples were shipped for TCRbeta analysis as frozen whole blood, isolated PBMCs, or DNA extracted from either sample type. The sample is drawn from a study of blood T cell repertoires in COVID-19 (dated by TCRdb to 2018 to 2021). Regarding the study in general: Samples covering the acute and convalescent phases of COVID-19 were provided by collaborators in the United States, Italy and Spain. A freely available public database, intended as a resource for researchers studying the immune response to SARS-CoV-2, is where the repertoires were released. Where available, HLA class I and class II types were obtained from metadata supplied by the sample provider rather than from assay-based typing. The prospective study material was composed of cDNA or gDNA derived from T cells, B-cell-depleted T cells, or PBMCs. The samples were drawn from two sources: the first 160 participants of the ongoing ImmuneRACE study, and 1,254 subjects contributed by 6 global collaborators. Subjects who had been exposed to COVID-19, were actively infected with it, or had recovered from it provided the deeply sampled blood TCRbeta repertoires that made up the dataset. The sample metadata nearly always contained a de-identified subject ID, COVID-19 status, age in years and sex.

TCRbeta CDR3 regions were amplified from genomic DNA using the immunoSEQ Assay, a bias-controlled multiplex PCR. As for how the authors treated the data: Within the assay, amplification of reference gene primers was used to estimate how many nucleated cells each sample contained. To quantify the absolute abundance of each unique TCRbeta CDR3 rearrangement, sequence reads were collapsed and filtered. For each sample, productive Simpson clonality was calculated as the square root of Simpson's diversity index across productive rearrangements. TCRdb carries this immuneACCESS record with in-frame sequences only. Its versions omit some clonotypes, under half of them owing to an unresolved V gene in the studies checked, with the rest unexplained. V, J and clone size reflect that table, while D and trimming were determined from the DNA. The sample contains around 130,000 clones, roughly 86% of them found a single time. Of the sample, less than 6.5% falls within the top ten clones.

CDR1 and CDR2, per the germline V gene, are SGDLS and YYNGEE. Counted from cysteine to phenylalanine, this CDR3 has 16 amino acids. The only DNA kept is the CDR3, 48 bases in frame from the first base. Germline trimming amounts to 1 base on V and 0 bases on J, with 2 as the count of junction bases outside the gene matches. Summary of the overall study and its limitations: How much clinical and demographic metadata was included differed by source and by participant, and the metadata was provided uncurated.

The sequence derives from a human donor in a cohort sampled during active COVID-19. Sequencing was carried out using peripheral blood. The sequence joins TRBV9 to TRBJ2-3; the central 10 bases match TRBD2. DNA sequence: TGTGCCAGCAGCGTATCTAGCGGGGGAAGCACAGATACGCAGTATTTT. It is translated as CASSVSSGGSTDTQYF.